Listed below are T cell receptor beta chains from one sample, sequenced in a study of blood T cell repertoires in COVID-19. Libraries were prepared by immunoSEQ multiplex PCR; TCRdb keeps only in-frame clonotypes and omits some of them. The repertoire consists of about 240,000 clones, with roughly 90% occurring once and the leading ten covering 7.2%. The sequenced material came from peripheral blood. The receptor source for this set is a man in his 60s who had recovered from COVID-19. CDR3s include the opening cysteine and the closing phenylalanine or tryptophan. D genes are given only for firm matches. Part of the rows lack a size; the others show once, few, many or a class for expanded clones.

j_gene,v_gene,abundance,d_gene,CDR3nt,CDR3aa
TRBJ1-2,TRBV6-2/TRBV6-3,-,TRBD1,TGTGCCAGCAGTCGTGCTCAAACCCCACAGGGGGCATACACCTTC,CASSRAQTPQGAYTF
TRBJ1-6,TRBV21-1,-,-,TGTGCCAGCAGCACGGACATAGGTAATTCACCCCTCCACTTT,CASSTDIGNSPLHF
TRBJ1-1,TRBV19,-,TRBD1,TGTGCCAGTAGTATCGAGACAGGGGGCACTGAAGCTTTCTTT,CASSIETGGTEAFF
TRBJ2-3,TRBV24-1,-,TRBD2,TGTGCCACCAGTGATCCTAGCGGGGGGGTGACAGATACGCAGTATTTT,CATSDPSGGVTDTQYF
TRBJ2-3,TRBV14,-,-,TGTGCCAGCAGTCGAGGTAACAGGGCAACGGGCACAGATACGCAGTATTTT,CASSRGNRATGTDTQYF
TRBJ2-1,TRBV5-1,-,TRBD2,TGCGCCAGCAGCTTGCAACTAGCGGACGACTACAGTGAGCAGTTCTTC,CASSLQLADDYSEQFF
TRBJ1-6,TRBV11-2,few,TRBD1,TGTGCCAGCAGCTATCCGACAGGGGTGGGTTCACCCCTCCACTTT,CASSYPTGVGSPLHF
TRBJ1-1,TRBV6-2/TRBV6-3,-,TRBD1,TGTGCCAGCAGTTACTACAGGGGGAACACTGAAGCTTTCTTT,CASSYYRGNTEAFF
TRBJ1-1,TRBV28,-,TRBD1,TGTGCCAGCAGTCCGACAGGGGGCGCCATGAACACTGAAGCTTTCTTT,CASSPTGGAMNTEAFF
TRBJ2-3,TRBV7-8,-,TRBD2,TGTGCCAGCAGCAGCGGGGGGGCCAAGCAGTATTTT,CASSSGGAKQYF
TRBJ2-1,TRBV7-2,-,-,TGTGCCAGCAGCTTAGAGAGAGGGCGCAATGAGCAGTTCTTC,CASSLERGRNEQFF
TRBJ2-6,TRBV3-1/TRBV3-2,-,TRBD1,TGTGCCAGCAGCTCGACGGACAGGGTTGCTGGGGCCAACGTCCTGACTTTC,CASSSTDRVAGANVLTF
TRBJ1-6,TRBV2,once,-,TGTGCCAGCAGTGAAGCGGGGGCGATGAGCTCCTATAATTCACCCCTCCACTTT,CASSEAGAMSSYNSPLHF
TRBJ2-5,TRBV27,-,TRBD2,TGTGCCAGCAGTCGCGGGGGACTAACCGAGACCCAGTACTTC,CASSRGGLTETQYF
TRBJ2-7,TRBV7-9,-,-,TGTGCCAGCAGCCCCCTTCAGGGGGCGGGGGCTGAGCAGTACTTC,CASSPLQGAGAEQYF
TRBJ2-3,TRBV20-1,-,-,TGCAGTGCTGAGCTATCCGATACGCAGTATTTT,CSAELSDTQYF
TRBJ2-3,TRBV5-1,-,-,TGCGCCAGCAGCTCGGTCCCTAGGTATACGCAGTATTTT,CASSSVPRYTQYF
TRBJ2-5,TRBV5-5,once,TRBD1,TGTGCCAGCAGCCTAACACAGACAGGGGGCGTTGAGACCCAGTACTTC,CASSLTQTGGVETQYF
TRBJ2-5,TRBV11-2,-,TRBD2,TGTGCCGGCAGCTCTGAGAGGCTAGCGGGTCGAGAGACCCAGTACTTC,CAGSSERLAGRETQYF
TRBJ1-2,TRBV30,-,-,TGTGCCTGGAGTGCTACAGAAACATATGGCTACACCTTC,CAWSATETYGYTF
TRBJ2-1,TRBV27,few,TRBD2,TGTGCCAGCAGTCCCCGACTAGCGGGGGGGCTAAGTACGGAGTTCTTC,CASSPRLAGGLSTEFF
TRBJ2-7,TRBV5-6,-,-,TGTGCCAGCAGCTTTGACAGGAACTCCTACGAGCAGTACTTC,CASSFDRNSYEQYF
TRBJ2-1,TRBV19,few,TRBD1,TGTGCCAGTAGTCTCAGACAGGGGGTCTACAATGAGCAGTTCTTC,CASSLRQGVYNEQFF
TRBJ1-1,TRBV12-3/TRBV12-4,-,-,TGTGCCAGCAGCCTCACAGGGAGTGAAGCTTTCTTT,CASSLTGSEAFF
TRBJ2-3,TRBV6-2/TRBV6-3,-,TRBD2,TGTGCCAGCAGTTACGGGACGGGGGGACCAGATACGCAGTATTTT,CASSYGTGGPDTQYF
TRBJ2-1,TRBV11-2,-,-,TGTGCCAGCAGCTTAAATCTGGGGGGCTACAATGAGCAGTTCTTC,CASSLNLGGYNEQFF
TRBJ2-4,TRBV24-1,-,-,TGTGCCACCAGTGACGGGAACATTCAGTACTTC,CATSDGNIQYF
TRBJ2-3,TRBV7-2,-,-,TGTGCCAGCAGCTTAGGCCTAGGATTTGGCGATACGCAGTATTTT,CASSLGLGFGDTQYF
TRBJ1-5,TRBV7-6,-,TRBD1,TGTGCCAGCAGGACAGGGAAAAATCAGCCCCAGCATTTT,CASRTGKNQPQHF
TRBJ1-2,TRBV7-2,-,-,TGTGCCAGCAGCCCAGGTCCTGGGAGGGGAAGGGACTATGGCTACACCTTC,CASSPGPGRGRDYGYTF
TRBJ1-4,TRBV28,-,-,TGTGCCAGCATGGGAGTGATCAATGAAAAACTGTTTTTT,CASMGVINEKLFF
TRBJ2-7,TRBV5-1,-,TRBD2,TGCGCCAGCAGCTTGGCTAAGGGACTAGCGGGGGCCTCCTACGAGCAGTACTTC,CASSLAKGLAGASYEQYF
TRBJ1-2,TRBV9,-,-,TGTGCCAGCAGCGTACAGGTTAACTATGGCTACACCTTC,CASSVQVNYGYTF
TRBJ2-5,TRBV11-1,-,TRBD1,TGTGCCAGCAGCTTACCGGGACAGGGGAGAGAGACCCAGTACTTC,CASSLPGQGRETQYF
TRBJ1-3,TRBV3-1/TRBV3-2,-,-,TGTGCCAGCAGCCAAGACCCGCGGGGCTCTGGAAACACCATATATTTT,CASSQDPRGSGNTIYF
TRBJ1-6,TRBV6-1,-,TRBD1,TGTGCCAGCGGTGACAGGGAAGGGTCACCCCTCCACTTT,CASGDREGSPLHF